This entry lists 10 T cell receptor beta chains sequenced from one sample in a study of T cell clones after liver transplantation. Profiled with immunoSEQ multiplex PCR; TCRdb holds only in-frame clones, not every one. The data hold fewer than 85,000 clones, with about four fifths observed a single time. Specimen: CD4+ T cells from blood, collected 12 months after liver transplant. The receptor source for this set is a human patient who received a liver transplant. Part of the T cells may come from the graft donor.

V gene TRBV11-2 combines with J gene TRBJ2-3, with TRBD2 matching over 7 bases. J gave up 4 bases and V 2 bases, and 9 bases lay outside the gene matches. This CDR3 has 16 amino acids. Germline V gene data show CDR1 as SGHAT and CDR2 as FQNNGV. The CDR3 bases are TGTGCCAGCAGCTTAAATCTGCGGGAGCCAGCAGATACGCAGTATTTT. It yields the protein CASSLNLREPADTQYF.

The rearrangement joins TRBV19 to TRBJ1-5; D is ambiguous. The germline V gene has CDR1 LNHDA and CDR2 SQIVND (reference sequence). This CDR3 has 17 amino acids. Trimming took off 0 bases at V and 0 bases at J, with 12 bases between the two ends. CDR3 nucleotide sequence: TGTGCCAGTAGTATAGATCTTAAGGTTCTTAGCAATCAGCCCCAGCATTTT. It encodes CASSIDLKVLSNQPQHF.

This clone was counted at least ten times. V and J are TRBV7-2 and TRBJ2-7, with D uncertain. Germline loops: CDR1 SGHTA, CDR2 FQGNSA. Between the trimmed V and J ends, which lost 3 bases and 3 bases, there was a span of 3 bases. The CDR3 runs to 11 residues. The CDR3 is CASSFYYEQYF. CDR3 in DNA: TGTGCCAGCAGCTTCTACTACGAGCAGTACTTC.

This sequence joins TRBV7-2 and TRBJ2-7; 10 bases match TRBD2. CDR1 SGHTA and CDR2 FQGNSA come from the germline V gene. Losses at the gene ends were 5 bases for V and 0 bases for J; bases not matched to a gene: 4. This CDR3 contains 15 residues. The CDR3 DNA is TGTGCCAGCAGCCCTCTAGCGGGAGACTCCTACGAGCAGTACTTC. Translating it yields CASSPLAGDSYEQYF.

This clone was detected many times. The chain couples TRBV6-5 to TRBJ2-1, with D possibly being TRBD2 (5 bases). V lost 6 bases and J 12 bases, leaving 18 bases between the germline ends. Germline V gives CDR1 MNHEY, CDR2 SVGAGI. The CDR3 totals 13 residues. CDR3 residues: CASSGYRGGRQFF. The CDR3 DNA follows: TGTGCCAGCAGCGGATACCGGGGTGGAAGGCAGTTCTTC.

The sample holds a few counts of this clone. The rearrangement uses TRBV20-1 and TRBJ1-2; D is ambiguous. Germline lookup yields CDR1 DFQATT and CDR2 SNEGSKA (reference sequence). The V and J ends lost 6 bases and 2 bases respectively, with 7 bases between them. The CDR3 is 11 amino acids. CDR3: CSAFGNYGYTF. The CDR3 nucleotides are TGCAGTGCATTCGGGAACTATGGCTACACCTTC.

The chain's CDR3 is CAISERLAGVHEQYF. DNA for the CDR3: TGTGCCATCAGTGAGCGACTAGCGGGAGTCCACGAGCAGTACTTC. The chain carries TRBV10-3 and TRBJ2-7; 12 nucleotides line up with TRBD2. With 2 bases clipped from V and 5 bases from J, the junction kept 4 bases outside the gene matches. Germline V gene sequence: CDR1 ENHRY, CDR2 SYGVKD. The CDR3 covers 15 residues.

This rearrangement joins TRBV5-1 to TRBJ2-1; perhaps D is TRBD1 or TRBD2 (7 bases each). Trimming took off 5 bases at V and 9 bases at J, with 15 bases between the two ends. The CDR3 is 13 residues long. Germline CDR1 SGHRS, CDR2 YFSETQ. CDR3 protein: CASSGEGALEQFF. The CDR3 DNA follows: TGCGCCAGCAGTGGGGAGGGGGCACTTGAGCAGTTCTTC.

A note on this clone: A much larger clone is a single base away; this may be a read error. Here the CDR3 reads CASSRQKGDGYTF. CDR3 coding DNA: TGTGCCAGCAGTCGCCAGAAGGGCGACGGCTACACCTTC. The chain is built from TRBV7-2 and TRBJ1-2; unclear D gene. The CDR3 consists of 13 residues. V dropped 6 bases and J dropped 8 bases, with 16 bases sitting between them. The germline CDR1 and CDR2 sequences are SGHTA and FQGNSA.

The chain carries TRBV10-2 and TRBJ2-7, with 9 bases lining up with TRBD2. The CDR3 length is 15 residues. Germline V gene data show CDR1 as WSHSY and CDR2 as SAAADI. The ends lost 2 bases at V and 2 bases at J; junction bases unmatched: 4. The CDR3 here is CASSEMVAGAYEQYF. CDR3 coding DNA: TGCGCCAGCAGTGAGATGGTAGCGGGAGCCTACGAGCAGTACTTC.